This is a list of T cell receptor beta chains from one sample in a study of human T cells and chemical hapten exposure. TCRdb redid the calling of the RACE reads with MiXCR, one entry per CDR3 protein. The sample yields some 170,000 distinct CDR3 sequences, around a quarter seen once. The material was whole blood, obtained in connection with sensitization to the hapten diphenylcyclopropenone (DPC). These receptors were collected from a woman between 18 and 30 years old with alopecia areata. Some clones in this sample may be carry-over from other donors' samples. The conserved cysteine and the conserved F or W are not part of the CDR3 here. A D gene is named only where the DNA matches it firmly. Clone size is given for some rows only: seen once, a few or many times, or a class if the clone is expanded.

size	V	D	CDR3
few	TRBV20-1	TRBD1	SARSFGQGPHTQY
few	TRBV5-1	TRBD1	ASSLGAQGREQY
few	TRBV29-1	-	SVEIPHSSYEQY
few	TRBV6-2/TRBV6-3	-	ASRRGDGVDTEAF
few	TRBV5-1	TRBD2	ASSLLAGRDEQY
-	TRBV7-8	TRBD2	AVGGDNEQF
-	TRBV20-1	TRBD1	SARTGASQETQY
-	TRBV4-3	-	ASSRSGGYNSPLH
-	TRBV12-3/TRBV12-4	-	ASSFRGGLASNQSQY
few	TRBV27	-	ASSLNPRYYGYT
few	TRBV9	TRBD2	ASSTIAGVETQY
-	TRBV20-1	-	SARDYGYSQPQH
-	TRBV9	-	ASSVNGSPLH
few	TRBV7-6	TRBD2	ASSPWTSGTQETQY
few	TRBV5-4	-	ASSLEMREDEQF
few	TRBV25-1	-	ASSEFGVSGYT